This TCR beta chain originates from a study of T cell responses to AZD1222 COVID-19 vaccine. The study's findings and limits: The sample set comprised mostly white British donors with more females, and clonal diversity was possibly underestimated. Baseline seropositivity characterized only six AZD1222 recipients.

The assay was immunoSEQ multiplex PCR, and TCRdb's table has in-frame clones only and misses some. The sample has about 180,000 clones, just under 90% seen once. The V gene end was trimmed by 6 bases and the J gene end by 5 bases; junction bases not matched to a gene: 10. There are 17 residues in the CDR3. Germline V lookup: CDR1 LGHDT, CDR2 YNNKEL (reference sequence). In the case of this clone: The antigen remains unidentified.

This sequence was found in an adult who received the MenACWY meningococcal vaccine as a control. Sequences were derived from peripheral blood, sampled 28 days after the second dose of the MenACWY control vaccine. The rearrangement links TRBV3-1 (or the pseudogene TRBV3-2) to TRBJ2-2; 12 bases map to TRBD2. In DNA, the CDR3 is TGTGCCAGCAGTCGACTAGCGGGAGATTTGGGAACCGGGGAGCTGTTTTTT. This sequence encodes CASSRLAGDLGTGELFF.